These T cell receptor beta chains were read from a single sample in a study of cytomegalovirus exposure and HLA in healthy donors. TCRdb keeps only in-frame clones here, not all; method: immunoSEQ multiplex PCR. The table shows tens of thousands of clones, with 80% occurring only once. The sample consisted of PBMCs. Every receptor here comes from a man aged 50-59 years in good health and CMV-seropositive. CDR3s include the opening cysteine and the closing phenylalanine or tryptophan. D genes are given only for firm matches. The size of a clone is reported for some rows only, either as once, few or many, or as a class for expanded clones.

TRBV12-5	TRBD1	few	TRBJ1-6	TGTGCTAGTGGTTCGACAGGGAGCTCCTATAATTCACCCCTCCACTTT	CASGSTGSSYNSPLHF
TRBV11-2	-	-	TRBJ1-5	TGTGCCAGCAGCTTATTTTCCGGGTTGAATCAGCCCCAGCATTTT	CASSLFSGLNQPQHF
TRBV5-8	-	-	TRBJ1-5	TGTGCCAGCAGCTTCTTGAATAGTTATAGCAATCAGCCCCAGCATTTT	CASSFLNSYSNQPQHF
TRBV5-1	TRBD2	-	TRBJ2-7	TGCGCCAGCAGCCTAGCGGGAGGGCCGCACGAGCAGTACTTC	CASSLAGGPHEQYF
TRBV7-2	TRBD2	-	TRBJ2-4	TGTGCCAGCAGCCTCACCGGGACCAGGGCCGCGGGAGACAGTCAGTACTTC	CASSLTGTRAAGDSQYF
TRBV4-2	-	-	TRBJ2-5	TGTGCCAGCAGCCCATCGGCGGAGTCGGAGACCCAGTACTTC	CASSPSAESETQYF
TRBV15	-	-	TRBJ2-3	TGTGCCACCAGCAGAGACCCAGGGGCGGATACGCAGTATTTT	CATSRDPGADTQYF
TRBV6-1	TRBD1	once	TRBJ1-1	TGTGCCAGCAGGGGACAGCAAAACACTGAAGCTTTCTTT	CASRGQQNTEAFF
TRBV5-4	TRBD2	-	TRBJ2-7	TGTGCCAGCAGCTCCGGGACTAGCTTCTACGAGCAGTACTTC	CASSSGTSFYEQYF
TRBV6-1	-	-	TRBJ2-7	TGTGCCAGCAGAGTACAGAGCGGTAGCTCCTACGAGCAGTACTTC	CASRVQSGSSYEQYF
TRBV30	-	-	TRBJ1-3	TGTGCCTGGAGTGTTCTCTCTGGAAACACCATATATTTT	CAWSVLSGNTIYF
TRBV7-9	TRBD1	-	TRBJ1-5	TGTGCCAGCAGCTCTTCGGACAGGAGCTTTGGGCCCCAGCATTTT	CASSSSDRSFGPQHF
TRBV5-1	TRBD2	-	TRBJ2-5	TGCGCCAGCAGGGTTCGGGAGGGCCGGGGGGAGACCCAGTACTTC	CASRVREGRGETQYF
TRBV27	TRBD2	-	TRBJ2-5	TGTGCCAGCAGTTCCGGGACTAGCGGGCAAGAGACCCAGTACTTC	CASSSGTSGQETQYF
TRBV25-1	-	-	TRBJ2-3	TGTGCCAGCAAAGGAAAACTACTATTCAGGGGCAGCACAGATACGCAGTATTTT	CASKGKLLFRGSTDTQYF
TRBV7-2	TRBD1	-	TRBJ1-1	TGTGCCAGCAGCCCACAGGGGATGAACACTGAAGCTTTCTTT	CASSPQGMNTEAFF
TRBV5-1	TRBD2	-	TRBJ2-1	TGCGCCAGCCAACTAGCGGGAGGCTACAATGAGCAGTTCTTC	CASQLAGGYNEQFF
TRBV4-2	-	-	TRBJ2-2	TGTGCCAGCAGCCAAGATGTACGAAGGGGTAACACCGGGGAGCTGTTTTTT	CASSQDVRRGNTGELFF